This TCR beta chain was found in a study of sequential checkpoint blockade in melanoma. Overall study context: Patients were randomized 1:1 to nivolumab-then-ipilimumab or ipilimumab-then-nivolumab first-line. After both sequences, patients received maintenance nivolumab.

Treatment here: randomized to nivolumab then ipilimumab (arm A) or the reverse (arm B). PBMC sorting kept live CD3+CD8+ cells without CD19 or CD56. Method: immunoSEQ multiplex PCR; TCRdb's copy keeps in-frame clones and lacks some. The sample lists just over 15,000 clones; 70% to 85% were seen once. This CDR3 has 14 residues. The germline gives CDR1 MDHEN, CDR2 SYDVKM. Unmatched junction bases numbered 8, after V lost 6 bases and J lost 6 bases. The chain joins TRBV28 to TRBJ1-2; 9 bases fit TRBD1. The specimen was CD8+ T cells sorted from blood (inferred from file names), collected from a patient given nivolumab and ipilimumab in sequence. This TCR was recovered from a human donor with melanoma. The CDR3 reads CASSRTGASNGYTF. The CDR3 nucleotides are TGTGCCAGCAGCCGGACAGGGGCGAGTAATGGCTACACCTTC.